A selection of T cell receptor beta chains follows, all from one sample in a study of regulatory T cells in long-lasting Graves disease. One entry per CDR3 protein results from TCRdb running MiXCR on the multiplex PCR reads. The sample yields 350,000 to 450,000 distinct CDR3 sequences, approximately 15% seen once. The data were also submitted as part of a second study, on T cells in Graves' hyperthyroidism and ophthalmopathy.

Sequenced material: peripheral blood mononuclear cells (PBMCs), taken at new diagnosis, from a patient treated with antithyroid drugs. These receptor sequences come from a woman aged 25 to 39 with Graves disease. Both conserved end residues are part of each CDR3. A D gene is named only where the DNA matches it firmly. A row's size may be missing; if present it is once, few, many or a size class.

d_gene | j_gene | v_gene | abundance | CDR3aa | CDR3nt
- | TRBJ1-4 | TRBV9 | - | CASSETGTGNEKLFF | TGTGCCAGCAGTGAGACCGGGACCGGGAATGAAAAACTGTTTTTT
TRBD1 | TRBJ1-5 | TRBV28 | many | CASEITGDQPQHF | TGTGCCAGCGAAATAACAGGGGATCAGCCCCAGCATTTT
TRBD1 | TRBJ1-5 | TRBV3-1 | many | CASSPPGTVQPQHF | TGTGCCAGCAGTCCTCCCGGGACAGTTCAGCCCCAGCATTTT
- | TRBJ1-5 | TRBV7-9 | - | CASGFGNQPQHF | TGTGCCAGCGGTTTCGGCAATCAGCCCCAGCATTTT
- | TRBJ2-3 | TRBV20-1 | many | CSAINGRKTTDTQYF | TGCAGTGCTATAAATGGGCGGAAGACCACAGATACGCAGTATTTT
- | TRBJ2-2 | TRBV5-5 | - | CASTVEAYSGELFF | TGTGCCAGCACTGTCGAGGCCTACTCTGGGGAGCTGTTTTTT
TRBD1 | TRBJ2-2 | TRBV7-3 | few | CASSSGQGWEAGELFF | TGTGCCAGCAGCTCGGGACAGGGATGGGAAGCCGGGGAGCTGTTTTTT
- | TRBJ1-4 | TRBV29-1 | few | CSVFAGPYNEKLFF | TGCAGCGTGTTTGCGGGACCGTATAATGAAAAACTGTTTTTT
- | TRBJ2-3 | TRBV12-5 | many | CASTPRLDASTDTQYF | TGTGCTAGTACCCCCCGTCTAGACGCTAGCACAGATACGCAGTATTTT
TRBD2 | TRBJ2-1 | TRBV9 | - | CASSVELAGFESHNEQFF | TGTGCCAGCAGCGTAGAACTAGCGGGATTTGAGTCGCACAATGAGCAGTTCTTC
TRBD1 | TRBJ2-4 | TRBV6-1 | - | CASSQTGGADIQYF | TGTGCCAGCAGCCAGACAGGGGGCGCGGACATTCAGTACTTC
TRBD1 | TRBJ2-2 | TRBV11-3 | many | CASSPTGGTGELFF | TGTGCCAGCAGCCCGACAGGGGGCACCGGGGAGCTGTTTTTT
- | TRBJ1-6 | TRBV12-3/TRBV12-4 | few | CASSPHGSPLHF | TGTGCCAGCAGCCCCCACGGGTCACCCCTCCACTTT
TRBD2 | TRBJ2-2 | TRBV12-3/TRBV12-4 | many | CASSLAGGRYTGELFF | TGTGCCAGCAGTTTAGCGGGAGGGCGGTACACCGGGGAGCTGTTTTTT
- | TRBJ1-1 | TRBV12-3/TRBV12-4 | - | CASSIGGETEAFF | TGTGCCAGCAGTATAGGGGGGGAGACTGAAGCTTTCTTT
- | TRBJ1-5 | TRBV12-3/TRBV12-4 | many | CASSKSGGLVQPQHF | TGTGCCAGCAGCAAAAGTGGGGGGCTAGTGCAGCCCCAGCATTTT
TRBD2 | TRBJ2-1 | TRBV3-1 | - | CASSQRGSKGNEQFF | TGTGCCAGCAGCCAACGCGGGAGTAAGGGGAATGAGCAGTTCTTC
- | TRBJ2-7 | TRBV12-3/TRBV12-4 | many | CASSLLLGGMVSYEQYF | TGTGCCAGCAGTTTATTACTAGGCGGAATGGTGTCCTACGAGCAGTACTTC
- | TRBJ1-2 | TRBV6-1 | - | CASSGGETASYGYTF | TGTGCCAGCAGTGGGGGAGAGACAGCTTCTTATGGCTACACCTTC
- | TRBJ2-3 | TRBV5-1 | many | CASRAGTGGTDTQYF | TGCGCCAGCAGAGCGGGGACAGGAGGCACAGATACGCAGTATTTT
- | TRBJ1-1 | TRBV20-1 | many | CSARRPRRSTEAFF | TGCAGTGCCAGGAGGCCCCGGAGGTCCACTGAAGCTTTCTTT
TRBD1 | TRBJ2-7 | TRBV20-1 | few | CSARDPPSGTGRAYEQYF | TGCAGTGCTAGAGATCCCCCCTCCGGGACAGGGAGAGCCTACGAGCAGTACTTC
- | TRBJ2-7 | TRBV20-1 | - | CSAGGGRYEQYF | TGCAGTGCTGGAGGGGGCAGATACGAGCAGTACTTC
- | TRBJ1-6 | TRBV28 | many | CASSSPGRLNSPLHF | TGTGCCAGCAGTTCCCCGGGGAGGTTAAATTCACCCCTCCACTTT
TRBD2 | TRBJ2-5 | TRBV7-6 | - | CASSLGHSGRGQETQYF | TGTGCCAGCAGCTTAGGTCATAGCGGGAGGGGTCAAGAGACCCAGTACTTC
TRBD2 | TRBJ2-1 | TRBV28 | - | CASSLTSGIDDNEQFF | TGTGCCAGCAGTCTTACTAGCGGGATCGACGACAATGAGCAGTTCTTC
- | TRBJ1-2 | TRBV7-2 | many | CASSLDRGSYGYTF | TGTGCCAGCAGCTTAGACCGTGGCAGCTATGGCTACACCTTC
TRBD2 | TRBJ2-7 | TRBV3-1 | many | CASQMAGGRGEQYF | TGTGCCAGCCAAATGGCGGGGGGCAGGGGCGAGCAGTACTTC
- | TRBJ1-5 | TRBV7-8 | - | CASSLVGGGGSNQPQHF | TGTGCCAGCAGCTTAGTTGGGGGTGGGGGAAGCAATCAGCCCCAGCATTTT
- | TRBJ2-5 | TRBV28 | - | CASSGPGTTQETQYF | TGTGCCAGCAGTGGACCCGGGACGACTCAAGAGACCCAGTACTTC
- | TRBJ2-7 | TRBV11-2 | many | CASSPRGVEQYF | TGTGCCAGCAGCCCCCGAGGGGTCGAGCAGTACTTC
- | TRBJ1-1 | TRBV5-1 | few | CASRPDSSNTEAFF | TGCGCCAGCAGACCGGACAGCTCTAACACTGAAGCTTTCTTT
- | TRBJ1-1 | TRBV18 | many | CASSVRRVITEAFF | TGTGCCAGCTCCGTGCGCAGGGTGATCACTGAAGCTTTCTTT
TRBD2 | TRBJ2-7 | TRBV13 | many | CASSFFGLAGDWEQYF | TGTGCCAGCAGCTTCTTTGGACTAGCGGGAGATTGGGAGCAGTACTTC
TRBD1 | TRBJ1-1 | TRBV5-1 | - | CASSQRTGGVEAFF | TGCGCCAGCAGCCAACGGACAGGGGGGGTTGAAGCTTTCTTT
TRBD2 | TRBJ2-3 | TRBV18 | many | CASSQPGLAGGDTQYF | TGTGCCAGCTCACAACCGGGACTAGCGGGAGGAGATACGCAGTATTTT
- | TRBJ2-7 | TRBV6-1 | - | CASSPLGLYEQYF | TGTGCCAGCAGTCCTCTGGGCCTTTATGAGCAGTACTTC
- | TRBJ2-5 | TRBV9 | many | CASSVVGGFQETQYF | TGTGCCAGCAGCGTAGTTGGCGGGTTTCAAGAGACCCAGTACTTC
TRBD2 | TRBJ2-5 | TRBV20-1 | - | CSASGASGSRYQETQYF | TGCAGTGCTAGTGGGGCTAGCGGGAGTCGGTATCAAGAGACCCAGTACTTC
TRBD1 | TRBJ2-7 | TRBV6-5 | few | CASSYPGQDSYEQYF | TGTGCCAGCAGTTACCCGGGACAGGACTCCTACGAGCAGTACTTC
- | TRBJ2-1 | TRBV12-3/TRBV12-4 | many | CASSIPGGIREEQFF | TGTGCCAGCAGCATACCAGGGGGGATAAGGGAGGAGCAGTTCTTC
- | TRBJ2-5 | TRBV11-2 | - | CASSPPAGQETQYF | TGTGCCAGCAGCCCCCCGGCCGGCCAAGAGACCCAGTACTTC
- | TRBJ2-7 | TRBV9 | few | CASGGLLGYEQYF | TGTGCCAGCGGGGGGCTTCTGGGCTACGAGCAGTACTTC
TRBD2 | TRBJ2-3 | TRBV4-1 | - | CASSNPGRAPDTQYF | TGCGCCAGCAGTAACCCCGGGAGGGCCCCAGATACGCAGTATTTT
- | TRBJ2-3 | TRBV5-6 | many | CASSLVGEADTQYF | TGTGCCAGCAGCTTGGTGGGAGAGGCAGATACGCAGTATTTT
TRBD2 | TRBJ2-3 | TRBV20-1 | - | CSAAGLAGSIDTQYF | TGCAGTGCTGCGGGACTAGCGGGGTCCATAGATACGCAGTATTTT
- | TRBJ2-6 | TRBV24-1 | few | CATSDPRGSGANVLTF | TGTGCCACCAGTGACCCCAGGGGTTCTGGGGCCAACGTCCTGACTTTC
- | TRBJ2-5 | TRBV24-1 | many | CATSDLTLGAETQYF | TGTGCCACCAGTGATTTAACACTAGGAGCAGAGACCCAGTACTTC
TRBD2 | TRBJ2-1 | TRBV19 | - | CASREAGVSYNEQFF | TGTGCCAGTCGGGAGGCGGGGGTCTCCTACAATGAGCAGTTCTTC
TRBD2 | TRBJ2-5 | TRBV19 | many | CASSTRTSAQETQYF | TGTGCCAGTAGTACCCGAACTAGCGCACAGGAGACCCAGTACTTC
- | TRBJ2-1 | TRBV29-1 | many | CSVGTVYNEQFF | TGCAGCGTTGGGACAGTGTACAATGAGCAGTTCTTC
- | TRBJ2-5 | TRBV29-1 | - | CSVKGPGVQETQYF | TGCAGCGTCAAGGGGCCAGGGGTTCAAGAGACCCAGTACTTC
TRBD2 | TRBJ2-5 | TRBV5-1 | - | CASSSEAGEETQYF | TGCGCCAGCAGCAGTGAAGCGGGAGAAGAGACCCAGTACTTC
- | TRBJ2-1 | TRBV11-3 | few | CASSPKTDYNEQFF | TGTGCCAGCAGCCCAAAGACAGACTACAATGAGCAGTTCTTC